This passage covers 19 T cell receptor beta chains from one sample sequenced in a study of T cell clones after liver transplantation. TCRdb keeps only in-frame clones here, not all; method: immunoSEQ multiplex PCR. Of over 70,000 clones in the sample, 80% were seen once. The sequenced sample was CD4+ T cells from blood, obtained 12 months after liver transplant. These receptors all stem from a human patient who received a liver transplant. Some T cells may originate from the graft donor.

The J gene is TRBJ1-2, the V gene TRBV2; TRBD1 aligns across 7 bases. CDR1 and CDR2 from the germline V gene are SNHLY and FYNNEI. J was trimmed by 1 base and V by 2 bases; bases with no gene match: 1. This CDR3 comprises 14 residues. In nucleotides, the CDR3 is TGTGCCAGCAGTGAAAGGGGGCTTAACTATGGCTACACCTTC. Its protein is CASSERGLNYGYTF.

This chain joins TRBV5-1 and TRBJ2-3; no clear D. Trimming cost V 4 bases and J 0 bases, with 9 bases left between them. The CDR3 contains 14 residues. Germline loops: CDR1 SGHRS, CDR2 YFSETQ. CDR3 in DNA: TGCGCCAGCAGCCTGACTGACAGCACAGATACGCAGTATTTT. Its translation: CASSLTDSTDTQYF.

This sequence joins TRBV27 and TRBJ2-7; D is ambiguous. Trimming took 0 bases from V and 3 from J, leaving 12 bases between them. The CDR3 contains 15 residues. Germline CDR1 reads MNHEY; CDR2 reads SMNVEV (reference sequence). The CDR3 spells CASSLSRQADYEQYF. The DNA of the CDR3 is TGTGCCAGCAGTTTATCGAGGCAGGCTGACTACGAGCAGTACTTC.

The V gene is TRBV7-9, the J gene TRBJ1-2; maybe TRBD1 (6 bases). Deletions cut 6 bases from V and 4 bases from J, with 9 bases between. The CDR3 runs 12 residues. The germline V gene has CDR1 SEHNR and CDR2 FQNEAQ (reference sequence). The CDR3: CASSMDSYGYTF. The CDR3 DNA reads as TGTGCCAGCAGTATGGACAGCTATGGCTACACCTTC.

The rearrangement links TRBV7-2 to TRBJ2-2; 8 bases align to TRBD2. This CDR3 contains 15 residues. The V gene end was trimmed by 7 bases and the J gene end by 6 bases; junction bases not matched to a gene: 10. Germline values: CDR1 SGHTA, CDR2 FQGNSA. CDR3 nucleotide sequence: TGTGCCAGCACCCGGGGGGGGGCGGGAGCCGGGGAGCTGTTTTTT. Protein: CASTRGGAGAGELFF.

The gene calls are TRBV5-1 and TRBJ2-1, with 10 bases identical to TRBD2. After removal of 3 bases from V and 6 bases from J, the junction contained 9 bases not matched to a gene. The CDR3 is 16 residues long. Germline V lookup: CDR1 SGHRS, CDR2 YFSETQ. The CDR3 reads CASSSAGTSVGNEQFF. The CDR3, as DNA: TGCGCCAGCAGCTCCGCGGGGACTAGCGTGGGCAATGAGCAGTTCTTC.

The chain combines TRBV28 with TRBJ1-1, with D hard to call. This CDR3 is built from 14 residues. Per the germline V gene, CDR1 is MDHEN and CDR2 is SYDVKM. The V end was cut by 5 bases, the J end by 4 bases, with 14 bases between. CDR3 sequence reads: CASSPGFRSTEAFF. CDR3 DNA sequence: TGTGCCAGCAGTCCGGGGTTCCGGAGCACTGAAGCTTTCTTT. The variable domain in full, completed from reference TRBV28 and TRBJ1-1, reads DVKVTQSSRYLVKRTGEKVFLECVQDMDHENMFWYRQDPGLGLRLIYFSYDVKMKEKGDIPEGYSVSREKKERFSLILESASTNQTSMYLCASSPGFRSTEAFFGQGTRLTVV.

CDR3 bases: TGTGCCAGCAGTTACCCCCGCGCCGGGGAGCTGTTTTTT. It codes for CASSYPRAGELFF. The rearrangement joins TRBV6-5 to TRBJ2-2, with unresolved D. With 2 bases removed from V and 6 bases from J, the gap between germline ends came to 7 bases. The CDR3 is 13 residues long. Germline assignment: CDR1 MNHEY and CDR2 SVGAGI.

The chain couples TRBV7-3 to TRBJ2-2, with 10 nucleotides matching TRBD2. Germline loops: CDR1 SGHTA, CDR2 FQGTGA. With 4 bases clipped from V and 4 bases from J, the junction kept 21 bases outside the gene matches. This CDR3 region has 21 residues. CDR3 loop: CASSSSGASGRAPGTTGELFF. The CDR3 DNA reads TGTGCCAGCAGCTCCTCCGGGGCAAGCGGGAGGGCCCCCGGGACCACCGGGGAGCTGTTTTTT.

The V gene is TRBV5-4, the J gene TRBJ2-3; D could derive from TRBD1 or TRBD2 (5 bases each). The V end was cut by 4 bases, the J end by 6 bases, with 18 bases between. The CDR3 is made up of 15 amino acids. Germline V CDR1 and CDR2: SGHNT, YYREEE (reference sequence). CDR3 DNA sequence: TGTGCCAGCAGCCTGGGGTGGGGCCGGGGCGATACGCAGTATTTT. This codes for CASSLGWGRGDTQYF.

V is TRBV11-1 and J is TRBJ2-7; D not resolved. From germline, CDR1 is SGHAT and CDR2 FQDESV (reference sequence). The germline V and J ends were trimmed by 1 base and 3 bases, with 10 bases remaining between them. This CDR3 is 14 amino acids long. The CDR3 is CASSLGLKVYEQYF. The CDR3 DNA sequence: TGTGCCAGCAGCTTAGGACTCAAAGTCTACGAGCAGTACTTC.

This rearrangement joins TRBV2 to TRBJ2-3; 10 positions match TRBD2. Germline trimming cut 9 bases from V and 0 bases from J; bases unmatched to any gene: 3. The germline V gene has CDR1 SNHLY and CDR2 FYNNEI. This CDR3 has 14 residues. CDR3 coding DNA: TGTGCCAGGACGACTAGCGGGAGCACAGATACGCAGTATTTT. Amino acids: CARTTSGSTDTQYF.

As for this clone: The junction shows a germline mismatch at one end, possibly a read error. The V gene is TRBV7-7, the J gene TRBJ2-6, with TRBD1 matching over 10 bases. From germline, CDR1 is SSHAT and CDR2 FNYEAQ (reference sequence). The CDR3 extends over 17 amino acids. CDR3 DNA: TGTGCTAGCAGTTCTCGGACAGGGGGTGCTGGGGCCAACGTCCTGACTTTC. Protein sequence: CASSSRTGGAGANVLTF.

The chain carries TRBV6-5 and TRBJ2-7; 7 nucleotides match TRBD1. V shed 0 bases, J shed 4 bases, and the junction held 6 bases outside the gene matches. From germline, CDR1 is MNHEY and CDR2 SVGAGI. There are 15 residues in the CDR3. CDR3 nucleotides: TGTGCCAGCAGTTACTCGACAGGGCCCACTTACGAGCAGTACTTC. It codes for CASSYSTGPTYEQYF.

The chain links TRBV18 to TRBJ2-2; TRBD2 matches 7 bases. Germline lookup yields CDR1 KGHSH and CDR2 LQKENI. The CDR3 totals 15 residues. V was clipped by 6 bases and J by 0 bases; unmatched bases: 4. CDR3 sequence reads: CASSWEGPNTGELFF. The CDR3 nucleotides read TGTGCCAGCTCGTGGGAGGGACCGAACACCGGGGAGCTGTTTTTT.

Only a few counts were recorded for this clone. The chain recombines TRBV18 with TRBJ2-7; D call uncertain. V lost 8 bases to trimming and J lost 4 bases, with 21 bases between them. CDR1 is KGHSH and CDR2 is LQKENI in the germline V gene. The CDR3 contains 15 residues. The CDR3 protein is CASTISPIPEYEQYF. The CDR3 DNA reads TGTGCCAGCACAATATCACCAATCCCAGAATACGAGCAGTACTTC. Filled out from reference TRBV18 and TRBJ2-7, the complete variable domain reads NAGVMQNPRHLVRRRGQEARLRCSPMKGHSHVYWYRQLPEEGLKFMVYLQKENIIDESGMPKERFSAEFPKEGPSILRIQQVVRGDSAAYFCASTISPIPEYEQYFGPGTRLTVT.

The V call is TRBV5-1, the J call TRBJ1-1, with 11 bases identical to TRBD1. CDR3 length: 14 amino acids. V was pared by 4 bases and J by 6 bases, with 5 bases of the junction left unmatched. Germline-derived CDR1 and CDR2 are SGHRS and YFSETQ. CDR3 in amino acids: CASSIGQGASEAFF. The CDR3 DNA reads TGCGCCAGCAGCATCGGACAGGGGGCCTCTGAAGCTTTCTTT.

This clone was counted a single time. This rearrangement joins TRBV7-2 to TRBJ2-1; weak D call: TRBD2 (5 bases). Between the trimmed V and J ends, which lost 6 bases and 14 bases, there was a span of 17 bases. Germline CDR1 and CDR2: SGHTA and FQGNSA. The CDR3 runs to 12 residues. CDR3 region: CASSSFGNTEFF. The CDR3 DNA is TGTGCCAGCAGTTCGTTCGGGAACACCGAGTTCTTC.

The CDR3 bases are TGTGCCAGCAATTGGAGGCAGAATCAGCCCCAGCATTTT. It encodes CASNWRQNQPQHF. This chain uses TRBV28 with TRBJ1-5; D ambiguous. Germline V gives CDR1 MDHEN, CDR2 SYDVKM. V was trimmed by 7 bases and J by 4 bases, leaving 11 bases between them. The CDR3 covers 13 residues. The whole variable domain, remainder taken from reference TRBV28 and TRBJ1-5, is DVKVTQSSRYLVKRTGEKVFLECVQDMDHENMFWYRQDPGLGLRLIYFSYDVKMKEKGDIPEGYSVSREKKERFSLILESASTNQTSMYLCASNWRQNQPQHFGDGTRLSIL.